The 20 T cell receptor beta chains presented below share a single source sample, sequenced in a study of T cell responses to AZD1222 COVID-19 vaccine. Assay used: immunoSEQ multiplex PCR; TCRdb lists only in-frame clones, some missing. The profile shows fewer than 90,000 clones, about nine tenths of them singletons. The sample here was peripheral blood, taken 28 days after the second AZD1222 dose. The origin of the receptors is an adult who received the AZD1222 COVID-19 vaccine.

The CDR3 loop is CASSIQLGQGIGYTF. The CDR3 DNA follows: TGTGCCAGTAGTATACAATTGGGGCAGGGGATCGGCTACACCTTC. The chain uses TRBV19 and TRBJ1-2, with D possibly being TRBD1 (6 bases). The CDR3 length is 15 residues. Germline V lookup: CDR1 LNHDA, CDR2 SQIVND (reference sequence). Trimming shortened V by 2 bases and J by 8 bases, and 18 bases separated the two germline ends.

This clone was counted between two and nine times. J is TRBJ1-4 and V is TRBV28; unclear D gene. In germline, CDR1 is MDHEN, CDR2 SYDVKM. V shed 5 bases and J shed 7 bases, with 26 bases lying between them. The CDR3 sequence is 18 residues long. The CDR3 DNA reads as TGTGCCAGCAGTCCAATACCGACGCTCGCATACCCCATTGAAAAACTGTTTTTT. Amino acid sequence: CASSPIPTLAYPIEKLFF. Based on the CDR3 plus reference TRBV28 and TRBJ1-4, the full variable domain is DVKVTQSSRYLVKRTGEKVFLECVQDMDHENMFWYRQDPGLGLRLIYFSYDVKMKEKGDIPEGYSVSREKKERFSLILESASTNQTSMYLCASSPIPTLAYPIEKLFFGSGTQLSVL.

CDR3 in DNA: TGTGCCTGGAGCGACAGGGGAAGCGGGGCCAACGTCCTGACTTTC. Protein product: CAWSDRGSGANVLTF. The chain links TRBV30 to TRBJ2-6, with 8 bases aligning to TRBD1. After removal of 3 bases from V and 4 bases from J, the junction contained 5 bases not matched to a gene. This CDR3 comprises 15 residues. Germline loops: CDR1 GTSNPN, CDR2 SVGIG (reference sequence). Full variable domain (remainder filled in from reference TRBV30 and TRBJ2-6): SQTIHQWPATLVQPVGSPLSLECTVEGTSNPNLYWYRQAAGRGLQLLFYSVGIGQISSEVPQNLSASRPQDRQFILSSKKLLLSDSGFYLCAWSDRGSGANVLTFGAGSRLTVL.

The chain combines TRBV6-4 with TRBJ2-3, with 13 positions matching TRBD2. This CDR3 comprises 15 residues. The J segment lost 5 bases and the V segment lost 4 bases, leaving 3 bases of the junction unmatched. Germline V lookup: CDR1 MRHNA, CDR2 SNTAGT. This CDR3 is CASSGTSGSLDTQYF. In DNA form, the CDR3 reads TGTGCCAGCAGTGGGACTAGCGGGAGTTTAGATACGCAGTATTTT.

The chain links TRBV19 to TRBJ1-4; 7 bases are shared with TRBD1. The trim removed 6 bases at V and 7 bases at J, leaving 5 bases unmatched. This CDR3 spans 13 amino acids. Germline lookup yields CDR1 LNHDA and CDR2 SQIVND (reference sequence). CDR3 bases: TGTGCCAGTAGCCCCGACAGGGTTGAAAAACTGTTTTTT. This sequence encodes CASSPDRVEKLFF.

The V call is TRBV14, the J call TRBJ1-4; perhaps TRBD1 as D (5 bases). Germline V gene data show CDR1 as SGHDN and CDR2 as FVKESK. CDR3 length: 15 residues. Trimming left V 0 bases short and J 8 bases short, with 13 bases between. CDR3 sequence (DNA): TGTGCCAGCAGCCAAGATGGGCAGGGACCGGAAAAACTGTTTTTT. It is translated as CASSQDGQGPEKLFF.

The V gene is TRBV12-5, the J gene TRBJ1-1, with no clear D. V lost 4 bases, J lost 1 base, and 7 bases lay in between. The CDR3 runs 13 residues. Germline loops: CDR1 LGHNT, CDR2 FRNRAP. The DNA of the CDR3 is TGTGCTAGTGGTTCAGCAGAGAACACTGAAGCTTTCTTT. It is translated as CASGSAENTEAFF.

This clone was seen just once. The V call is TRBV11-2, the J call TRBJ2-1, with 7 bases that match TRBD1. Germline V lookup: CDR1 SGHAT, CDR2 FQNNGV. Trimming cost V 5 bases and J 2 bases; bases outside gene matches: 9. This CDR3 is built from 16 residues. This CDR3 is CASSPIQGIAYNEQFF. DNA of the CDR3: TGTGCCAGCAGCCCTATACAGGGGATAGCCTACAATGAGCAGTTCTTC.

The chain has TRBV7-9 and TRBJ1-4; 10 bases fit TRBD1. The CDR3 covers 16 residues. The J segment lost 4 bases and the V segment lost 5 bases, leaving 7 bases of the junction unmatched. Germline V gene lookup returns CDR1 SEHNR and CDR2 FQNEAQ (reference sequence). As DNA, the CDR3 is TGTGCCAGCAGCCCCCGACAGGGGGCAGGTAATGAAAAACTGTTTTTT. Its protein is CASSPRQGAGNEKLFF.

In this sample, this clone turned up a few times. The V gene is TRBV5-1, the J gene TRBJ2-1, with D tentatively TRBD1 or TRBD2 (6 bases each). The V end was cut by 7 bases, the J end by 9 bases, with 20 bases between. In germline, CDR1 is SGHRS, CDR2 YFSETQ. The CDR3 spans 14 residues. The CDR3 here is CASRGGPIRGEQFF. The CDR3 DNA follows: TGCGCCAGCCGTGGGGGGCCCATAAGGGGTGAGCAGTTCTTC.

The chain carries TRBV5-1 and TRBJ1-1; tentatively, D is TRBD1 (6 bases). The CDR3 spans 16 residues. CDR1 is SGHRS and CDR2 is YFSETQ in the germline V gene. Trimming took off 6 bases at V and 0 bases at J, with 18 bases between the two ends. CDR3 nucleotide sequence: TGCGCCAGCACACTGTCGGGACAACGATTGAACACTGAAGCTTTCTTT. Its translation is CASTLSGQRLNTEAFF.

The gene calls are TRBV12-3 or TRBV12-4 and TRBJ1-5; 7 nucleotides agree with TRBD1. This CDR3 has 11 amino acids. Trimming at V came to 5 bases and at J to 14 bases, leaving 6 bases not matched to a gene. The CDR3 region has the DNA TGTGCCAGCAGTACGGGGACAGTGGAGCATTTT. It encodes CASSTGTVEHF.

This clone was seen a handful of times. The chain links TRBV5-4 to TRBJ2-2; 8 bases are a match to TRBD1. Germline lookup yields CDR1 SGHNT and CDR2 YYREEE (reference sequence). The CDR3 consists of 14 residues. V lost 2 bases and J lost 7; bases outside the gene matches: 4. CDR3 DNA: TGTGCCAGCAGCTTCGGACAGGGAGGCGGGGAGCTGTTTTTT. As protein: CASSFGQGGGELFF.

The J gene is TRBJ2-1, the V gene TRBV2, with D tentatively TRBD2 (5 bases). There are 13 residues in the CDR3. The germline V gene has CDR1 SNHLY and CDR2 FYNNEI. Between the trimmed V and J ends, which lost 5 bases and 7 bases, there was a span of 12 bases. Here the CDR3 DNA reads TGTGCCAGCAGTCTTCTACTAGGGAATGAGCAGTTCTTC. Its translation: CASSLLLGNEQFF.

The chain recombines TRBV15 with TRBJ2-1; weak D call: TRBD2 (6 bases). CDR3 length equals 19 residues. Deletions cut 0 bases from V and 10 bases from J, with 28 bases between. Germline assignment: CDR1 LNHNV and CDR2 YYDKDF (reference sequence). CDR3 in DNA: TGTGCCACCAGCAGAGAGGGGGTAGGGTTGGGACTCCTTGGAAGGGAGCAGTTCTTC. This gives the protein CATSREGVGLGLLGREQFF.

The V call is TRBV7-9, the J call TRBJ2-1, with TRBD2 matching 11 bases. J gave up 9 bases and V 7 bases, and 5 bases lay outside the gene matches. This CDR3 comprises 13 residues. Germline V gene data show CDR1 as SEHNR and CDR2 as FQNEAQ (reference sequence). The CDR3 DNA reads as TGTGCCAGCAACCCTAGCGGGAGGAGTGAGCAGTTCTTC. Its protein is CASNPSGRSEQFF.

For the CDR3, the DNA is TGTGCCACCAGTGACTCATCAGGGGCGAACCCCTACGAGCAGTACTTC. Its translation: CATSDSSGANPYEQYF. V is TRBV24-1 and J is TRBJ2-7; tentatively, D is TRBD1 (6 bases). V shed 4 bases and J shed 2 bases, with 17 bases lying between them. CDR3 length: 16 amino acids. Germline CDR1 is KGHDR and CDR2 is SFDVKD.

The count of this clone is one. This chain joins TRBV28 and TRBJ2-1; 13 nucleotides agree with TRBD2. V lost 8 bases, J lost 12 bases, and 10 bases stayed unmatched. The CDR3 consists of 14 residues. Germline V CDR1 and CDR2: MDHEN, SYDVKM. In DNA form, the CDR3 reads TGTGCCAGCGGCTGGACTAGCGGGAGCAGGGGGCAGTTCTTC. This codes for CASGWTSGSRGQFF.

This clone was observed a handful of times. The CDR3 bases are TGTGCCAGCAGCCCCTGGACCCCCGGATGGGGGACTGAAGCTTTCTTT. Protein product: CASSPWTPGWGTEAFF. This chain joins TRBV5-6 and TRBJ1-1, with TRBD1 as a possible D gene (5 bases). This CDR3 is built from 16 residues. Germline CDR1 SGHDT, CDR2 YYEEEE. Between the trimmed V and J ends, which lost 4 bases and 5 bases, there was a span of 21 bases.

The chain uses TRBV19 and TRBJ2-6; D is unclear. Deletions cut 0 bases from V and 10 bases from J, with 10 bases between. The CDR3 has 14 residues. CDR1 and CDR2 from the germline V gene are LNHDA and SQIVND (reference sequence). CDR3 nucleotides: TGTGCCAGTAGTATAGATCAACAACGGAACGTCCTGACTTTC. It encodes CASSIDQQRNVLTF.